The present entry profiles one T cell receptor (beta chain) with its context. No antigen is known for it. No clone much larger than this one lies a single base away; base qualities are absent. This sample stems from a study of shared clonotypes between healthy human individuals (dated by TCRdb to between 2020 and 2021). With regard to the full study: Three men and two women, aged 18 to 49 years, made up the cohort. Per donor, three plates each were used for CD4 naive and CD4 memory, two for CD8 naive, and one for CD8 memory. To estimate repertoire size and how much clonotype sharing occurs between individuals, the study deeply sequenced the blood TCR repertoires of several healthy adults. To increase sequencing depth and limit assay-specific biases, TCR repertoire library preparation and sequencing were carried out by different laboratories using diverse techniques. Between about 0.85 and 10 billion PBMCs per donor were obtained by leukapheresis. Beyond this particular receptor, the publication reports: Sampling was restricted to blood, and TCR repertoires in tissues likely differ from the TCR repertoires found in blood. Higher generation probabilities were observed for clonotypes shared by all four sorted-subset donors than for non-shared clonotypes. Pairwise subsampling led to the expectation that sequencing depth would affect the degree of clonotype sharing among donors. Naive subsets generally had larger estimated clonotype richness than memory subsets. Incomplete sequencing was indicated by rarefaction of sorted-subset datasets, despite the large sequencing depth. Because the study included only a small number of donors, the genetic and exposure-history diversity represented was limited. When several donors were compared, the shared fraction of clonotypes was about 5.5% for naive CD4, around 3.5% for naive CD8, 2% to 2.5% for memory CD4, and 0.3% to 0.5% for memory CD8.

The donors were healthy, HIV-negative adults who had no recently reported acute infections or vaccinations. Every donor was a Caucasian adult living in Nashville, Tennessee, USA. Magnetic negative selection was used to enrich CD4+ T cells, after which naive cells were positively selected on CD45RA and the negative fraction became the memory subset. Blood was obtained by leukapheresis, after which PBMCs were separated by Ficoll-Histopaque density gradient centrifugation and cryopreserved in liquid nitrogen vapor phase. Analytical flow cytometry was used to check the purity and quantity of each magnetically sorted T cell population. From each sorted fraction, genomic DNA was isolated and quantified by UV absorbance on a Nanodrop 2000c. CDR1 and CDR2, per the germline V gene, are MDHEN and SYDVKM. At the junction V is shortened by 7 bases and J by 0 bases; bases outside the gene matches: 7. From cysteine to phenylalanine, the CDR3 is 16 amino acids long. Of all the DNA, just the CDR3 is kept, 48 bases in frame from base 1.

Using the deep immunoSEQ assay, TCR CDR3 regions were amplified from genomic DNA by multiplex PCR. Extracted genomic DNA from each cell subset was spread evenly across all wells of several immunoSEQ 96-well plates, with each plate serving as a replicate. For sorted subsets, approximately 190 ng genomic DNA, equal to approximately 30,000 T cell genomes, was loaded into each replicate PCR. Purified libraries were quantified with a Qubit 3.0 fluorometer, sized on a Bioanalyzer 2100, and re-quantified with the KAPA Library Quantification kit. Each immunoSEQ 96-well plate was sequenced on its own single-read 150-cycle Illumina NextSeq 550 flow cell. As for how the authors treated the data: Because only junctional sequences without quality scores were contained in the immunoSEQ output, filtering matching that applied to full-length reads could not be performed. Sequences were annotated with PyIR, a Python wrapper for IgBLAST v1.9, using IMGT germline references to assign V/J genes and CDR3. Reads were removed for weak V/J assignments (E-value above 1e-6), missing CDR3, stop codons, out-of-frame junctions, or ambiguous translated residues. V3J clonotypes were defined as sequences sharing the same inferred V gene, J gene, and CDR3 amino acid sequence. To compute the percentage overlap between repertoires, the number of shared unique clonotypes was divided by the size of the smaller repertoire. Richness of each repertoire was evaluated using RTK rarefaction, the Chao1 estimator, and Recon v2.1 estimates of unobserved clonotypes. Generation probabilities for all TCRbeta clonotypes obtained by the gDNA method from a handful of donors were computed using OLGA. In TCRdb, the immuneACCESS table is reduced to in-frame sequences with V and J assigned. These tables do not hold every clone; where another copy was compared, an unresolved V gene accounts for under half, and the others remain unexplained. Clone size and V and J calls were adopted from that table, with D and trimming inferred from the DNA. This sample gives about 1.1 million clones in total; 70% to 80% of them show up just once. The ten top clones hold 0.89% of the sample.

Recombination linked TRBV28 to TRBJ2-1; TRBD1 aligns with 9 central bases. This clonotype was obtained from a young man in good health. Some clones in this sample may be carry-over from other donors' samples. Sequencing used memory CD4+ T cells from PBMCs. This specimen's cell subset or site label, per the study, means: CD45RA-negative fraction. For the CDR3, the sequence is CASIGTGRDSYNEQFF. The DNA sequence is as follows: TGTGCCAGCATTGGGACAGGGAGGGACTCCTACAATGAGCAGTTCTTC.